Sequencing of this T cell receptor (beta chain) was carried out in a study of naive and memory T cell subsets. Trimming removed 4 bases from V and 7 bases from J; junction bases left unmatched: 4. The CDR3 contains 13 residues. Germline loops: CDR1 LNHDA, CDR2 SQIVND (reference sequence). Study-wide findings and caveats: Over 90% of naive TCR sequences appeared only once, unlike memory subsets. A few larger clonotypes appeared in naive repertoires, especially CD8, possibly memory cells re-expressing CD45RA. Diversity fell and Gini index rose from naive through CM, EM, EMRA.

The beta constant-region primer was an equimolar mix of two oligonucleotides covering TRBC1 and TRBC2. Ligated cDNA was amplified by four rounds of PCR with nested alpha and beta constant-region primers and SP2. The cDNA 3' end received a ligated single-stranded oligonucleotide carrying the SP2 primer and a 12-nucleotide UMI. A single record per CDR3 protein comes from TCRdb applying MiXCR to the UMI-ligation and nested PCR reads. The sample lists around 140,000 distinct CDR3 sequences, approximately 21% occurring once. On this clonotype itself: The antigen is unknown.

This clonotype originated in a human donor in good health. The source material was naive CD8+ T cells from blood. The rearrangement joins TRBV19 to TRBJ2-1; 7 positions agree with TRBD2. CDR3 amino acids: CASSSGSPNEQFF. The CDR3 nucleotides are TGTGCCAGTAGTAGCGGGAGCCCAAATGAGCAGTTCTTC.